The clone carrying this T cell receptor beta chain was seen only once. Its target is unknown. Reverse transcribed after extraction, RNA yielded cDNA as the sequencing template. The protocol was immunoSEQ multiplex PCR, while the TCRdb copy is restricted to in-frame clones and leaves out a portion. The sample gives 210,000 or so clones, over 60% of which show up once; 0.95% to 1.5% is in the top ten. This specimen comes from a study of CD8+ T cells in alopecia areata. In the study overall: By percentage of affected scalp area, the severity of treated patients was scored. General observations from the study: For patients receiving tofacitinib, scalp clonality and expanded CD8+ clones among the top 100 significantly decreased. Clonality was higher in lesional than normal scalp, especially in alopecia totalis/universalis.

The germline V gene has CDR1 SQVTM and CDR2 ANQGSEA. The CDR3 is 9 amino acids. The V and J ends lost 6 bases and 6 bases respectively, with 5 bases between them. Treatment defined: oral pan-JAK inhibitor, 5-10 mg twice daily. Alopecia areata patients provided lesional scalp punch biopsies and peripheral blood. The sequences come from CD4+ T cells sorted from blood, collected between weeks 43 and 45, from a patient treated with tofacitinib. This clonotype was sampled from a human donor with alopecia areata. The chain links TRBV29-1 to TRBJ1-2; D is undetermined. CDR3 in amino acids: CSVSDGYTF. CDR3 DNA sequence: TGCAGCGTCAGCGATGGCTACACCTTC.